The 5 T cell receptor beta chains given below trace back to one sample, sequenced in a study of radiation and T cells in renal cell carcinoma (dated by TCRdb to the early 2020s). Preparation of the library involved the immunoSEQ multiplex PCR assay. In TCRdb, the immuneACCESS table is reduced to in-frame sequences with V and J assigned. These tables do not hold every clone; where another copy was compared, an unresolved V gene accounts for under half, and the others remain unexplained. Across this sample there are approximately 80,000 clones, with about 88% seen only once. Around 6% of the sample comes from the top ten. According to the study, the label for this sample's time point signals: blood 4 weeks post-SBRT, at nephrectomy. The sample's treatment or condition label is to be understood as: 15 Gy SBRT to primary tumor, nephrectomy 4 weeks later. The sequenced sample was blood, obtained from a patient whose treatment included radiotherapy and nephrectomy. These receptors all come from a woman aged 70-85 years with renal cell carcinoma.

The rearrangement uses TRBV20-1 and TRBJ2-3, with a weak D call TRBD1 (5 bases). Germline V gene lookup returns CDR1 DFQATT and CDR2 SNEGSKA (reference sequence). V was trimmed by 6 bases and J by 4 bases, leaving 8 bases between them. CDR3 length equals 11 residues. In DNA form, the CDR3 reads TGCAGTGCACAGGTTGCAGATACGCAGTATTTT. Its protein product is CSAQVADTQYF.

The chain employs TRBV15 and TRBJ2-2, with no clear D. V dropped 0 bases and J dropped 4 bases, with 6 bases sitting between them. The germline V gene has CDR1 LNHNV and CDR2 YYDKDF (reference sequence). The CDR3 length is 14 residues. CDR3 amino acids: CATSREGFTGELFF. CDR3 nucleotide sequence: TGTGCCACCAGCAGAGAAGGGTTCACCGGGGAGCTGTTTTTT. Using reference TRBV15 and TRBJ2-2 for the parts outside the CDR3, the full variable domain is DAMVIQNPRYQVTQFGKPVTLSCSQTLNHNVMYWYQQKSSQAPKLLFHYYDKDFNNEADTPDNFQSRRPNTSFCFLDIRSPGLGDTAMYLCATSREGFTGELFFGEGSRLTVL.

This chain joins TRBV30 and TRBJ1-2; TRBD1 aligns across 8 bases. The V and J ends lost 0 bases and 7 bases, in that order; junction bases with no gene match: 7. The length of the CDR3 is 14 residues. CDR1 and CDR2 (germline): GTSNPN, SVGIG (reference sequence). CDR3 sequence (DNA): TGTGCCTGGAGTGTAATGCAGGGGGCTAGTGGCTACACCTTC. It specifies CAWSVMQGASGYTF. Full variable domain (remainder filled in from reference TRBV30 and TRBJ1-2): SQTIHQWPATLVQPVGSPLSLECTVEGTSNPNLYWYRQAAGRGLQLLFYSVGIGQISSEVPQNLSASRPQDRQFILSSKKLLLSDSGFYLCAWSVMQGASGYTFGSGTRLTVV.

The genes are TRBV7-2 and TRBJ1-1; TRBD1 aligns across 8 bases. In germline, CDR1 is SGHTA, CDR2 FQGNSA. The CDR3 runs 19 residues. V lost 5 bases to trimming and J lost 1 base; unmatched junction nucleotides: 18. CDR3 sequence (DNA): TGTGCCAGCAGCCAGCACGATCTGGCAGGGGGCGAGAGGAACACTGAAGCTTTCTTT. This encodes CASSQHDLAGGERNTEAFF.

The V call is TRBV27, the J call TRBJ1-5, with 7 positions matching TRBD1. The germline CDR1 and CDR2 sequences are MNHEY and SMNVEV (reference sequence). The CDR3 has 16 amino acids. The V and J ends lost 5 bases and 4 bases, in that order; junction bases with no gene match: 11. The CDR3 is CASSPNPTGANQPQHF. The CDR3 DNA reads TGTGCCAGCAGTCCCAACCCCACAGGGGCGAATCAGCCCCAGCATTTT.